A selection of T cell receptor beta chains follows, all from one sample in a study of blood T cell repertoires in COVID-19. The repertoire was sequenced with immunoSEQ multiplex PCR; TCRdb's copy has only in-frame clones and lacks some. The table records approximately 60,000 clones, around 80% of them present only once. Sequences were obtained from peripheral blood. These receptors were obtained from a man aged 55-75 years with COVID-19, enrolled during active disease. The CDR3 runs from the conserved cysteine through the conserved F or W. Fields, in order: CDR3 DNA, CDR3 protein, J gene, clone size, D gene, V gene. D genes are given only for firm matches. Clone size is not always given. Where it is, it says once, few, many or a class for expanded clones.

TGCGCCAGCAGCGATACTAGCGGGAGCTACAATGAGCAGTTCTTC CASSDTSGSYNEQFF TRBJ2-1 . TRBD2 TRBV5-1
TGTGCCAGCAGCTTAAGCGGGAAAACCTACGAGCAGTACTTC CASSLSGKTYEQYF TRBJ2-7 . . TRBV7-3
TGCGCCAGCAGCCCCACAGGACAGGGGCTTACGGAGACCCAGTACTTC CASSPTGQGLTETQYF TRBJ2-5 few TRBD1 TRBV5-1
TGTGCCAGCAGCTTAGGGGGGGGCCTAAATGAGCAGTTCTTC CASSLGGGLNEQFF TRBJ2-1 . . TRBV2
TGTGCCAGCTCACCACAGGGACTAGGATTGACCGGGGAGCTGTTTTTT CASSPQGLGLTGELFF TRBJ2-2 . TRBD2 TRBV18
TGTGCCACCAGTGCACAGACAAACTATGGCTACACCTTC CATSAQTNYGYTF TRBJ1-2 . . TRBV24-1
TGTGCCAGCAGTTTCTTTGGACTAGCGGGAGGGGGGCAAGAGACCCAGTACTTC CASSFFGLAGGGQETQYF TRBJ2-5 . TRBD2 TRBV28
TGTGCCAGCAGTCCAACTAGCGGAGTGAGCACAGATACGCAGTATTTT CASSPTSGVSTDTQYF TRBJ2-3 . TRBD2 TRBV6-2/TRBV6-3
TGTGCCAGCACCCTAGCGGGGGTTGGTAATGAAAAACTGTTTTTT CASTLAGVGNEKLFF TRBJ1-4 . . TRBV11-2
TGTGCCAGTACCCGGACAGGGGGCGATGGAGAGACCCAGTACTTC CASTRTGGDGETQYF TRBJ2-5 . TRBD1 TRBV19
TGCGCCAGCAGCCGGACAGGGATCGGCGAGCAGTACTTC CASSRTGIGEQYF TRBJ2-7 . TRBD1 TRBV5-1
TGTGCCAGCTCACCGACGACTCCCCAACCCGACTTC CASSPTTPQPDF TRBJ2-7 . . TRBV18
TGTGCCAGCAGTTCACATACGCTCTACGAGCAGTACTTC CASSSHTLYEQYF TRBJ2-7 . . TRBV6-4
TGCAGCGTTGAATTCTGGACAGTCTATGGCTACACCTTC CSVEFWTVYGYTF TRBJ1-2 few . TRBV29-1
TGTGCCAGCAGCAACAGGGGTTCAGGTGGCTACACCTTC CASSNRGSGGYTF TRBJ1-2 . TRBD1 TRBV6-6
TGCAGTGCTAGTCAGGGACACGCGAACACTGAAGCTTTCTTT CSASQGHANTEAFF TRBJ1-1 few . TRBV20-1
TGCGCCAGCAGCCAAGGTGTCGGGGGGTACAGCACAGATACGCAGTATTTT CASSQGVGGYSTDTQYF TRBJ2-3 . TRBD2 TRBV4-1
TGCGCCAGCAGCTCGGACAGGGGTTATTCACCCCTCCACTTT CASSSDRGYSPLHF TRBJ1-6 . TRBD1 TRBV5-1
TGTGCCAGCAGTTACGGGGAGGGGGGAGCTTTCTTT CASSYGEGGAFF TRBJ1-1 once . TRBV27
TGTGCCAGCTCTCGCGACAGGGGGAAGGGCGATGAGCAGTTCTTC CASSRDRGKGDEQFF TRBJ2-1 . TRBD1 TRBV18
TGTGCCAGCCTACGGGGGGCCCAAGAGACCCAGTACTTC CASLRGAQETQYF TRBJ2-5 . . TRBV6-5
TGTGCCAGCAGACCCCAGGGGTTTTCCTACGAGCAGTACTTC CASRPQGFSYEQYF TRBJ2-7 . . TRBV27
TGTGCCAGCAGCCACCTAGGATCACCCCTCCACTTT CASSHLGSPLHF TRBJ1-6 . . TRBV27
TGTGCCAGCAGTAGACATATGAACACTGAAGCTTTCTTT CASSRHMNTEAFF TRBJ1-1 once . TRBV6-6